What follows are 5 T cell receptor beta chains derived from one specimen sequenced in a study of blood T cell repertoires in COVID-19. TCRdb keeps only in-frame clones here, not all; method: immunoSEQ multiplex PCR. The data show some 270,000 clones, approximately 85% seen once. Material: PBMCs or T cells enriched from blood (not recorded which). The source of these receptors is a woman aged 25 to 39 who had recovered from COVID-19.

This rearrangement joins TRBV9 to TRBJ2-2, with 10 bases matching TRBD1. J gave up 4 bases and V 0 bases, and 3 bases lay outside the gene matches. Germline CDR1 is SGDLS and CDR2 is YYNGEE. The CDR3 length is 16 residues. The DNA of the CDR3 is TGTGCCAGCAGCGTAGTCCGGGACAGGGGCACCGGGGAGCTGTTTTTT. Translation gives CASSVVRDRGTGELFF.

This clone was seen once. Here the CDR3 DNA reads TGCGCCAGCAGCCTACCACCGGGGGTCTTACGGGGGAGCACAGATACGCAGTATTTT. It translates to CASSLPPGVLRGSTDTQYF. The J gene is TRBJ2-3, the V gene TRBV5-1; D perhaps matches TRBD2 (6 bases). This CDR3 has 19 amino acids. V lost 4 bases, J lost 0 bases, and 24 bases lay in between. CDR1 and CDR2 (germline): SGHRS, YFSETQ.

This chain links TRBV30 with TRBJ1-1; possible D gene TRBD1, 6 bases. The germline CDR1 and CDR2 sequences are GTSNPN and SVGIG (reference sequence). V was pared by 5 bases and J by 1 base, with 20 bases between. The CDR3 extends over 16 amino acids. CDR3 protein: CAWLTGRKGSNTEAFF. CDR3 sequence (DNA): TGTGCCTGGTTGACAGGAAGAAAGGGGTCGAACACTGAAGCTTTCTTT.

The chain is built from TRBV27 and TRBJ1-5, with 9 bases that match TRBD1. This CDR3 is built from 17 residues. V shed 1 base, J shed 9 bases, and the junction held 13 bases outside the gene matches. The germline gives CDR1 MNHEY, CDR2 SMNVEV (reference sequence). CDR3 bases: TGTGCCAGCAGTTTATTCTCCCCGGGACAGGGCTTGATGCCCCAGCATTTT. Protein: CASSLFSPGQGLMPQHF.

The chain uses TRBV5-1 and TRBJ2-1; D remains ambiguous. V was clipped by 0 bases and J by 5 bases, with 12 bases between them. The CDR3 runs to 15 residues. Germline assignment: CDR1 SGHRS and CDR2 YFSETQ. In DNA form, the CDR3 reads TGCGCCAGCAGCTTGGGACACCTAACTGACAATGAGCAGTTCTTC. Translated: CASSLGHLTDNEQFF.